The clone carrying this TCR beta chain was counted only a few times. Germline V gene sequence: CDR1 SGHTA, CDR2 FQGNSA. CDR3 size: 15 residues. V shed 1 base and J shed 4 bases, with 12 bases lying between them. This sample is drawn from a study of T-cell memory formation after mild COVID-19. MiXCR was run by TCRdb on the 5' RACE reads, yielding one entry per CDR3 protein. The sample has about 110,000 distinct CDR3 sequences, approximately 15% seen once; the top ten hold roughly 40%. This chain connects TRBV7-2 to TRBJ2-3, with D perhaps matching TRBD2 (5 bases). Input material: PBMCs or a T cell subset sorted from them (not recorded which). This clonotype was sampled from a man aged 18-30 years who had mild COVID-19 (a few samples of this study predate the infection). Cell type and time point are not known. The CDR3 DNA reads TGTGCCAGCAGCTTAGAACTAGTCTGGGCAGATACGCAGTATTTT. It yields the protein CASSLELVWADTQYF.